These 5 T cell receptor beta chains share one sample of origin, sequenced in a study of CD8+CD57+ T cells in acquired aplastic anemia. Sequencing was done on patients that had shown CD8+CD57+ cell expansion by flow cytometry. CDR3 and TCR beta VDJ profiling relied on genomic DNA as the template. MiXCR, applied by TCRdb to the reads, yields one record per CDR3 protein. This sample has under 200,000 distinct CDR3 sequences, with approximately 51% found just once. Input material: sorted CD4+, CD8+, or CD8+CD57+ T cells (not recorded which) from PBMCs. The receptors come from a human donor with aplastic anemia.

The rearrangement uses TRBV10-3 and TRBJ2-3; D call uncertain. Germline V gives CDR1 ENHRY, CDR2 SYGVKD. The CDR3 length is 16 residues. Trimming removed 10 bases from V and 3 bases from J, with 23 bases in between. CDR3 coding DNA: TGTGCCACCCAAGCCGACCCTTCTACCAGGACAGATACGCAGTATTTT. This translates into CATQADPSTRTDTQYF.

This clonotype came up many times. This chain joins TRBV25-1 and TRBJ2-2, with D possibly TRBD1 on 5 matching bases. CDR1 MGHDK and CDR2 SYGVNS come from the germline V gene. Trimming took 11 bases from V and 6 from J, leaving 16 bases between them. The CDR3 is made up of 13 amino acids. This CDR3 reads CASSGKGAGELFF. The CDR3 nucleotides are TGTGCCTCCTCAGGGAAAGGGGCCGGGGAGCTGTTTTTT.

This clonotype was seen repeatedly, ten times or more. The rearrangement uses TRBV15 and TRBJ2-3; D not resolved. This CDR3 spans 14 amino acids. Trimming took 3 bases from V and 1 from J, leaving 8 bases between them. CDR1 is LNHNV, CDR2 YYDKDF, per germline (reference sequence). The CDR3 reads CATSRTGRTDTQYF. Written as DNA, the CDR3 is TGTGCCACCAGCAGGACTGGACGCACAGATACGCAGTATTTT.

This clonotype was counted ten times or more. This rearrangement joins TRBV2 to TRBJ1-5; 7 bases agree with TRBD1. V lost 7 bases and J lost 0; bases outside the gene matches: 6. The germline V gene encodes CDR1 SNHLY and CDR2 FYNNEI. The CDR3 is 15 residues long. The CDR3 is CASKQGSYSNQPQHF. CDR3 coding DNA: TGTGCCAGCAAACAGGGGAGTTATAGCAATCAGCCCCAGCATTTT. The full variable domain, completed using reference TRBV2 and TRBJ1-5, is EPEVTQTPSHQVTQMGQEVILRCVPISNHLYFYWYRQILGQKVEFLVSFYNNEISEKSEIFDDQFSVERPDGSNFTLKIRSTKLEDSAMYFCASKQGSYSNQPQHFGDGTRLSIL.

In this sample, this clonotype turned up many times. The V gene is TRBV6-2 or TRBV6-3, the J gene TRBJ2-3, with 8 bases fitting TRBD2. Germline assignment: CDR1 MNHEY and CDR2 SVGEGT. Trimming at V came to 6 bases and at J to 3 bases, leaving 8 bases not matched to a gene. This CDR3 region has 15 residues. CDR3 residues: CASRPSGGGTDTQYF. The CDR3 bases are TGTGCCAGCAGACCGAGCGGGGGAGGGACAGATACGCAGTATTTT.